This T cell receptor (beta chain) was observed in a study of CD8+ T cells in alopecia areata. Background on the study: Treated patients were given 5 to 10 mg oral tofacitinib twice daily. Study-level results: Affected scalp, especially in alopecia totalis/universalis, had a higher clonality than normal scalp did. With patients, TCR sharing proved less clear than in mice, a difference possibly related to HLA.

Separation by sorting yielded CD4+ and CD8+ T cells from PBMCs. This clone was recorded only once. What it binds is unknown. Extraction and reverse transcription of RNA yielded cDNA as the sequencing template. Profiling relied on immunoSEQ multiplex PCR, and the TCRdb table lists in-frame clones only, not all of them. The repertoire holds 200,000 to 250,000 clones, approximately 61% seen once, with 0.45% in the top ten. The receptor's source is a human donor with alopecia areata. The starting material was CD4+ T cells sorted from blood, obtained at week 0.

CDR3 in DNA: TGTGCCTGGAGGCTCTATATGAACACTGAAGCTTTCTTT. This translates into CAWRLYMNTEAFF. V and J are TRBV30 and TRBJ1-1; D ambiguous. The CDR3 sequence is 13 residues long. V was pared by 3 bases and J by 0 bases, with 8 bases between. Germline CDR1 GTSNPN, CDR2 SVGIG (reference sequence).